This entry features one TCR beta chain sequence. This sample is drawn from a study of ipilimumab plus nivolumab after autologous stem cell transplantation. About the research overall: The DLBCL group included primary refractory and relapsed cases.

Patients got ipilimumab 1 mg/kg beginning 14 to 28 days post-transplant. Dosing: nivolumab 3 mg/kg IV, weeks 1, 4, 7, 10, then every two weeks to week 26. The protocol was immunoSEQ multiplex PCR, while the TCRdb copy is restricted to in-frame clones and leaves out a portion. In the table there are about 21,000 clones, 75% to 85% of which are singletons. Sequencing was performed on PBMCs, taken in a trial of ipilimumab plus nivolumab as post-transplant consolidation. The TCR originated in a male donor with diffuse large B-cell lymphoma.

The CDR3 sequence is CSATWETQYF. CDR3 sequence (DNA): TGCAGCGCAACCTGGGAGACCCAGTACTTC. The rearrangement links TRBV29-1 to TRBJ2-5; D call uncertain. CDR1 is SQVTM, CDR2 ANQGSEA, per germline. There are 10 residues in the CDR3. The V gene lost 7 bases and the J gene lost 5 bases, with 8 bases spanning the gap.